This is a list of T cell receptor beta chains from one sample in a study of regulatory T cells in long-lasting Graves disease. Each CDR3 protein is one row after TCRdb ran MiXCR on the multiplex PCR reads. The data show hundreds of thousands of distinct CDR3 sequences, approximately 13% seen once. Separately, the same data were catalogued under a study of T cells in Graves' hyperthyroidism and ophthalmopathy.

The input for sequencing was peripheral blood mononuclear cells (PBMCs), taken at new diagnosis, from a patient treated with antithyroid drugs. All receptors come from a young man with Graves disease. The conserved cysteine and the conserved F or W are not part of the CDR3 here. Fields, in order: clone size, J gene, V gene, D gene, CDR3 protein. A D gene is named only where the DNA matches it firmly. The size entry is marked missing in some rows and otherwise reads once, few, many or a size class.

clone size: NA; J gene: TRBJ2-1; V gene: TRBV7-3; D gene: NA; CDR3 protein: ASSIDLGWGNEQF
clone size: many; J gene: TRBJ2-2; V gene: TRBV20-1; D gene: TRBD2; CDR3 protein: SARTSGNTGELF
clone size: many; J gene: TRBJ1-1; V gene: TRBV29-1; D gene: NA; CDR3 protein: SAEGDTEAF
clone size: many; J gene: TRBJ2-7; V gene: TRBV20-1; D gene: TRBD2; CDR3 protein: SARAGGLNEQY
clone size: NA; J gene: TRBJ2-5; V gene: TRBV6-2/TRBV6-3; D gene: NA; CDR3 protein: ASCIARETQY
clone size: NA; J gene: TRBJ2-3; V gene: TRBV19; D gene: TRBD2; CDR3 protein: ASSIPRTSGNTDTQY
clone size: many; J gene: TRBJ2-6; V gene: TRBV11-2; D gene: NA; CDR3 protein: ASSSSANSGANVLT
clone size: many; J gene: TRBJ2-2; V gene: TRBV9; D gene: TRBD2; CDR3 protein: ASSLSGGATGELF
clone size: many; J gene: TRBJ2-5; V gene: TRBV14; D gene: NA; CDR3 protein: ASSQDIATERETQY
clone size: many; J gene: TRBJ1-2; V gene: TRBV12-5; D gene: NA; CDR3 protein: ASGWAGAGYT
clone size: few; J gene: TRBJ2-3; V gene: TRBV14; D gene: NA; CDR3 protein: ASTRVSTDTQY
clone size: few; J gene: TRBJ1-1; V gene: TRBV12-3/TRBV12-4; D gene: NA; CDR3 protein: ASSLSLGRGSRTEAF
clone size: NA; J gene: TRBJ2-5; V gene: TRBV20-1; D gene: TRBD2; CDR3 protein: SATTSGGAWTQY
clone size: many; J gene: TRBJ2-5; V gene: TRBV27; D gene: TRBD1; CDR3 protein: ASTPVGQGAPETQY
clone size: many; J gene: TRBJ2-4; V gene: TRBV7-2; D gene: NA; CDR3 protein: ASSLSGGVGKNIQY
clone size: NA; J gene: TRBJ2-1; V gene: TRBV3-1; D gene: TRBD2; CDR3 protein: ASSQERTSGYNEQF
clone size: many; J gene: TRBJ2-3; V gene: TRBV15; D gene: TRBD1; CDR3 protein: ATSRSGTGDADTQY
clone size: NA; J gene: TRBJ2-2; V gene: TRBV11-2; D gene: TRBD2; CDR3 protein: ASSSPGLAGGGTGELF
clone size: NA; J gene: TRBJ2-7; V gene: TRBV30; D gene: NA; CDR3 protein: AWRGLGARNEQY
clone size: few; J gene: TRBJ2-5; V gene: TRBV11-2; D gene: NA; CDR3 protein: TSSATGTPQEAQY
clone size: few; J gene: TRBJ2-1; V gene: TRBV4-2; D gene: NA; CDR3 protein: ASSREMTDEQF
clone size: NA; J gene: TRBJ2-3; V gene: TRBV15; D gene: NA; CDR3 protein: ATSRVGLGPDTQY
clone size: many; J gene: TRBJ2-3; V gene: TRBV28; D gene: TRBD2; CDR3 protein: ASSFPGLAGEPATDTQY
clone size: many; J gene: TRBJ1-2; V gene: TRBV25-1; D gene: NA; CDR3 protein: ASSEFGFNYGYT
clone size: few; J gene: TRBJ2-1; V gene: TRBV24-1; D gene: TRBD2; CDR3 protein: ATSGRTSGRPYNEQF
clone size: NA; J gene: TRBJ1-5; V gene: TRBV6-6; D gene: NA; CDR3 protein: ASSYSRSGFDQPQH
clone size: NA; J gene: TRBJ2-2; V gene: TRBV12-3/TRBV12-4; D gene: NA; CDR3 protein: VSSFWLGGNTGELF
clone size: many; J gene: TRBJ2-7; V gene: TRBV10-3; D gene: NA; CDR3 protein: AISDILGRSSYEQY
clone size: many; J gene: TRBJ2-3; V gene: TRBV6-1; D gene: TRBD2; CDR3 protein: AGSLAGSTDTQY
clone size: few; J gene: TRBJ2-3; V gene: TRBV3-1; D gene: TRBD2; CDR3 protein: ASSQSTSGRGTQY
clone size: NA; J gene: TRBJ2-7; V gene: TRBV12-3/TRBV12-4; D gene: NA; CDR3 protein: ASSFYICSARADIPYEQY
clone size: many; J gene: TRBJ1-2; V gene: TRBV20-1; D gene: NA; CDR3 protein: SARDRPGYT
clone size: many; J gene: TRBJ2-7; V gene: TRBV5-5; D gene: TRBD2; CDR3 protein: ASSLAAGGGYEQY
clone size: many; J gene: TRBJ2-5; V gene: TRBV19; D gene: NA; CDR3 protein: ASRVAGIAIWETQY
clone size: many; J gene: TRBJ2-7; V gene: TRBV6-2/TRBV6-3; D gene: NA; CDR3 protein: ASSYSTVHEQY
clone size: NA; J gene: TRBJ2-1; V gene: TRBV18; D gene: NA; CDR3 protein: ASSPPTYNEQF
clone size: NA; J gene: TRBJ1-6; V gene: TRBV30; D gene: TRBD1; CDR3 protein: AWDRDNSPLH
clone size: NA; J gene: TRBJ2-1; V gene: TRBV5-1; D gene: TRBD2; CDR3 protein: ASSFMAGRADNEQF
clone size: few; J gene: TRBJ2-7; V gene: TRBV13; D gene: NA; CDR3 protein: ASSLGWEGDYEQY
clone size: few; J gene: TRBJ2-7; V gene: TRBV10-3; D gene: TRBD2; CDR3 protein: AISGTSGTYEQY
clone size: NA; J gene: TRBJ1-5; V gene: TRBV4-1; D gene: NA; CDR3 protein: ASSPSPGRFRNQPQH
clone size: few; J gene: TRBJ2-7; V gene: TRBV9; D gene: TRBD2; CDR3 protein: ASSVGGLAGVYEQY
clone size: NA; J gene: TRBJ2-7; V gene: TRBV30; D gene: NA; CDR3 protein: AWSVQRSSEQY
clone size: few; J gene: TRBJ2-5; V gene: TRBV20-1; D gene: NA; CDR3 protein: SARVIGTQY
clone size: many; J gene: TRBJ2-7; V gene: TRBV27; D gene: NA; CDR3 protein: ATGGAYEQY
clone size: many; J gene: TRBJ2-1; V gene: TRBV27; D gene: TRBD2; CDR3 protein: ASSLGGRGSYNEQF
clone size: NA; J gene: TRBJ2-1; V gene: TRBV15; D gene: TRBD1; CDR3 protein: ATSGTGTWGEQF
clone size: many; J gene: TRBJ1-3; V gene: TRBV30; D gene: NA; CDR3 protein: AWSVGQSSGNTIY
clone size: many; J gene: TRBJ2-5; V gene: TRBV5-6; D gene: NA; CDR3 protein: ASSLPQGSQTQY
clone size: many; J gene: TRBJ2-5; V gene: TRBV28; D gene: NA; CDR3 protein: ASHKNQETQY
clone size: many; J gene: TRBJ2-3; V gene: TRBV10-3; D gene: TRBD2; CDR3 protein: AIRAGLAGGTDTQY
clone size: many; J gene: TRBJ2-5; V gene: TRBV7-9; D gene: TRBD1; CDR3 protein: ASIRDSQETQY
clone size: few; J gene: TRBJ2-1; V gene: TRBV13; D gene: TRBD2; CDR3 protein: ASSSQRESNEQF
clone size: many; J gene: TRBJ2-3; V gene: TRBV3-1; D gene: NA; CDR3 protein: ASSQDSDTQY